Listed here are 4 T cell receptor beta chains from one sample, sequenced in a study of CD8 T cells in Susac syndrome. RNA in amounts of about 0.5 to 1 ug was reverse transcribed with random hexamers. TCRdb reanalysed the immunoSEQ multiplex PCR reads using MiXCR and keeps one entry per CDR3 protein. The sample contains some 300,000 distinct CDR3 sequences, about 91% of which appear only once. The sequenced sample was CD8+ T cells from PBMCs. The receptors here all came from a human donor with multiple sclerosis.

The chain uses TRBV9 and TRBJ2-7; D is perhaps TRBD1 (6 bases). V was trimmed by 0 bases and J by 3 bases, leaving 10 bases between them. There are 14 residues in the CDR3. CDR1 and CDR2 from the germline V gene are SGDLS and YYNGEE. CDR3 loop: CASSVARDNYEQYF. In nucleotides, the CDR3 is TGTGCCAGCAGCGTAGCCCGGGACAACTACGAGCAGTACTTC.

This clonotype came up once. The J gene is TRBJ1-5, the V gene TRBV9; 7 nucleotides agree with TRBD1. Germline loops: CDR1 SGDLS, CDR2 YYNGEE. The CDR3 is 15 amino acids. Trimming removed 1 base from V and 6 bases from J; junction bases left unmatched: 7. CDR3 in amino acids: CASSVTGTAGQPQHF. The CDR3, as DNA: TGTGCCAGCAGCGTAACAGGGACAGCAGGTCAGCCCCAGCATTTT.

The chain has TRBV2 and TRBJ2-7, with 7 bases matching TRBD1. The CDR3 spans 14 residues. Germline-derived CDR1 and CDR2 are SNHLY and FYNNEI. J lost 0 bases, V lost 6 bases, and 5 bases had no gene match. The CDR3 here is CASRQGQISYEQYF. The CDR3 nucleotides read TGTGCCAGCAGACAGGGACAGATCTCCTACGAGCAGTACTTC. The variable domain in full, with the rest retrieved from reference TRBV2 and TRBJ2-7, is EPEVTQTPSHQVTQMGQEVILRCVPISNHLYFYWYRQILGQKVEFLVSFYNNEISEKSEIFDDQFSVERPDGSNFTLKIRSTKLEDSAMYFCASRQGQISYEQYFGPGTRLTVT.

The chain recombines TRBV30 with TRBJ2-1; D might be TRBD1 or TRBD2, each matching 6 bases. The V end lost 5 bases, the J end lost 8 bases, and 13 bases lay between the germline ends. The CDR3 runs 12 residues. Germline CDR1 is GTSNPN and CDR2 is SVGIG (reference sequence). The CDR3 sequence: CAWLRGHDEQFF. The CDR3, as DNA: TGTGCCTGGTTGCGGGGACACGATGAGCAGTTCTTC. The variable domain in full, completed from reference TRBV30 and TRBJ2-1, reads SQTIHQWPATLVQPVGSPLSLECTVEGTSNPNLYWYRQAAGRGLQLLFYSVGIGQISSEVPQNLSASRPQDRQFILSSKKLLLSDSGFYLCAWLRGHDEQFFGPGTRLTVL.